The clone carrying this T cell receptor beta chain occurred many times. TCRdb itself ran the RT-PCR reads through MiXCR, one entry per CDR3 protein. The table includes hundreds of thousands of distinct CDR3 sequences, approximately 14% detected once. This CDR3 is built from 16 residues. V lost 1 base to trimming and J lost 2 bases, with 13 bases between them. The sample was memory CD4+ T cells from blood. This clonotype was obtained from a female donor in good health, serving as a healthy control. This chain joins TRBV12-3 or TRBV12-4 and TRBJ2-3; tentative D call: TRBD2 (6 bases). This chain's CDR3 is CASSLDGSGYTDTQYF. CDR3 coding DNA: TGTGCCAGCAGTTTAGACGGGAGCGGGTACACAGATACGCAGTATTTT.